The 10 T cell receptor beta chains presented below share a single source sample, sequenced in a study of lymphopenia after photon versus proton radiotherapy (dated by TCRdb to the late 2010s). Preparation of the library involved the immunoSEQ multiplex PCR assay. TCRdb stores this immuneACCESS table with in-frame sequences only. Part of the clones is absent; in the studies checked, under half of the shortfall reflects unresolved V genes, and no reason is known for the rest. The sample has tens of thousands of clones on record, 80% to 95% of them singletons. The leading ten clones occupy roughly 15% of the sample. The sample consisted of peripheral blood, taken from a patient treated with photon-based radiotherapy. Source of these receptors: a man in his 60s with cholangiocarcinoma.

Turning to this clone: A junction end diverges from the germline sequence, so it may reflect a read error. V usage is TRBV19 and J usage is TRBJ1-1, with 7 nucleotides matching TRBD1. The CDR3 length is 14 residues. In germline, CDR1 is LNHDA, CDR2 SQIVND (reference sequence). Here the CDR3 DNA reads TGTGCCAGTAGTCGACAGACAGGGAACGCTGAAGCTTTCTTT. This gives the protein CASSRQTGNAEAFF.

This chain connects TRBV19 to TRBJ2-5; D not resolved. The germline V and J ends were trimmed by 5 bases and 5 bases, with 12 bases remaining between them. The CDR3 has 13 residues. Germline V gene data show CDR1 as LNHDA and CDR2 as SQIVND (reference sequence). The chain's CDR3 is CASSESGYETQYF. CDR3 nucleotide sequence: TGTGCCAGTAGTGAGTCCGGGTATGAGACCCAGTACTTC.

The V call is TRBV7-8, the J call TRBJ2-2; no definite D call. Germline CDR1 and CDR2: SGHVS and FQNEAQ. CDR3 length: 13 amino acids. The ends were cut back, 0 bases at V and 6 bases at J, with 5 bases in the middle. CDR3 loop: CASSLAGSGELFF. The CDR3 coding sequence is TGTGCCAGCAGCTTAGCGGGATCCGGGGAGCTGTTTTTT.

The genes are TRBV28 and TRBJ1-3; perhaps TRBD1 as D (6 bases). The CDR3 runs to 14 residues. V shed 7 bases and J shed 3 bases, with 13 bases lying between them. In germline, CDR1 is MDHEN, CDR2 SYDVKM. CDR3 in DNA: TGTGCCAGCACCTTCGGGGGCTATGGAAACACCATATATTTT. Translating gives CASTFGGYGNTIYF.

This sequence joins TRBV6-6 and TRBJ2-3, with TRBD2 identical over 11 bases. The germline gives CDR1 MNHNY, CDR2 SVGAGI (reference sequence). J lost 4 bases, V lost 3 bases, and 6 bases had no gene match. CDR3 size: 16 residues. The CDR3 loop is CASSYSGGAESDTQYF. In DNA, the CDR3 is TGTGCCAGCAGTTATAGCGGGGGGGCCGAGTCAGATACGCAGTATTTT.

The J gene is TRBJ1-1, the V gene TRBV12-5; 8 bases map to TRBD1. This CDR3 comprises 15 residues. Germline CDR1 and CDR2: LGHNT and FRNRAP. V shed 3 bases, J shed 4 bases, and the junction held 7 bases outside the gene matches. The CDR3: CASGFTSDRATEAFF. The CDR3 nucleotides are TGTGCTAGTGGTTTCACCTCGGACAGGGCCACTGAAGCTTTCTTT.

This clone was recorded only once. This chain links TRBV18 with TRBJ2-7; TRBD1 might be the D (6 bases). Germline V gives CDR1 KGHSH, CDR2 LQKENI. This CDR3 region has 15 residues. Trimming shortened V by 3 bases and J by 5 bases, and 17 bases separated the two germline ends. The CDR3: CASSPTSGQRNEQYF. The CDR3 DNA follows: TGTGCCAGCTCACCTACCTCAGGACAGAGAAACGAGCAGTACTTC.

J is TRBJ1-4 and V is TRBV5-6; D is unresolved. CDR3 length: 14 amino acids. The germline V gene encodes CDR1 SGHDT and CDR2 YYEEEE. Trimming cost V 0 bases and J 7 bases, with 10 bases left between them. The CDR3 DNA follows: TGTGCCAGCAGCTTGGGTGGTTGGGCTGAAAAACTGTTTTTT. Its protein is CASSLGGWAEKLFF.

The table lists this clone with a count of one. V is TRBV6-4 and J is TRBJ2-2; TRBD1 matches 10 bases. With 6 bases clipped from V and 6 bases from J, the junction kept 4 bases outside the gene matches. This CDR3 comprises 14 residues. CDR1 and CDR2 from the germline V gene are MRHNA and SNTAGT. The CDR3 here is CASSIGQGAGELFF. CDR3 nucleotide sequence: TGTGCCAGCAGCATAGGACAGGGGGCCGGGGAGCTGTTTTTT.

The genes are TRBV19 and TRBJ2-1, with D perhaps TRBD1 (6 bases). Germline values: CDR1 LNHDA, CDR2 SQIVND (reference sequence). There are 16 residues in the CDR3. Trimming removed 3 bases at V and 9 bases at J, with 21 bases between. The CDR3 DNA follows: TGTGCCAGTAGTATCCGTACAGGGTGGCACCTTGGTGAGCAGTTCTTC. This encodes CASSIRTGWHLGEQFF.